A selection of T cell receptor beta chains follows, all from one sample in a study of Ad26.COV2.S vaccination and SARS-CoV-2 variants. The assay was immunoSEQ multiplex PCR, and TCRdb's table has in-frame clones only and misses some. The sample records hundreds of thousands of clones, 80% to 90% being singletons. The source material was peripheral blood, sampled in a trial of Ad26.COV2.S vaccine versus placebo. The receptors derive from a person aged 18-65 years who received the Ad26.COV2.S COVID-19 vaccine or a placebo. Both conserved end residues are part of each CDR3. A D gene is named only where the DNA matches it firmly. The size of a clone is reported for some rows only, either as once, few or many, or as a class for expanded clones.

abundance: NA; v_gene: TRBV5-4; d_gene: NA; j_gene: TRBJ1-6; CDR3aa: CASSPGRLLNSPLHF; CDR3nt: TGTGCCAGCAGCCCGGGACGGTTACTTAATTCACCCCTCCACTTT
abundance: NA; v_gene: TRBV10-3; d_gene: TRBD1; j_gene: TRBJ1-1; CDR3aa: CAISPRLGQANTEAFF; CDR3nt: TGTGCCATCAGTCCACGGTTGGGACAGGCGAACACTGAAGCTTTCTTT
abundance: NA; v_gene: TRBV2; d_gene: NA; j_gene: TRBJ2-7; CDR3aa: CASTEGGFDVYEQYF; CDR3nt: TGTGCCAGCACCGAAGGGGGGTTCGACGTGTACGAGCAGTACTTC
abundance: NA; v_gene: TRBV19; d_gene: NA; j_gene: TRBJ2-7; CDR3aa: CASSMEQVSSYEQYF; CDR3nt: TGTGCCAGTAGTATGGAACAGGTGAGCTCCTACGAGCAGTACTTC
abundance: NA; v_gene: TRBV12-3/TRBV12-4; d_gene: NA; j_gene: TRBJ2-2; CDR3aa: CASRFDTGELFF; CDR3nt: TGTGCCAGCAGATTCGACACCGGGGAGCTGTTTTTT
abundance: NA; v_gene: TRBV5-1; d_gene: NA; j_gene: TRBJ2-3; CDR3aa: CASSLGTVSTDTQYF; CDR3nt: TGCGCCAGCAGCTTGGGGACGGTAAGCACAGATACGCAGTATTTT
abundance: once; v_gene: TRBV27; d_gene: TRBD1; j_gene: TRBJ1-5; CDR3aa: CASSPAHRGSNQPQHF; CDR3nt: TGTGCCAGCAGTCCTGCTCACAGGGGTAGCAATCAGCCCCAGCATTTT
abundance: NA; v_gene: TRBV9; d_gene: NA; j_gene: TRBJ1-4; CDR3aa: CASSVARGGNEKLFF; CDR3nt: TGTGCCAGCAGCGTAGCTAGAGGAGGAAATGAAAAACTGTTTTTT
abundance: NA; v_gene: TRBV27; d_gene: TRBD2; j_gene: TRBJ2-5; CDR3aa: CASSPRLAGAGETQYF; CDR3nt: TGTGCCAGCAGTCCCCGACTAGCGGGGGCGGGAGAGACCCAGTACTTC
abundance: NA; v_gene: TRBV5-1; d_gene: NA; j_gene: TRBJ1-2; CDR3aa: CASSIGTDSNYGYTF; CDR3nt: TGCGCCAGCAGCATTGGGACGGATTCTAACTATGGCTACACCTTC
abundance: NA; v_gene: TRBV27; d_gene: TRBD2; j_gene: TRBJ2-7; CDR3aa: CASSFSGGPYEQYF; CDR3nt: TGTGCCAGCAGTTTTAGCGGGGGTCCCTACGAGCAGTACTTC
abundance: once; v_gene: TRBV9; d_gene: NA; j_gene: TRBJ2-1; CDR3aa: CASSQDGSYNEQFF; CDR3nt: TGTGCCAGCAGCCAAGACGGTTCCTACAATGAGCAGTTCTTC
abundance: NA; v_gene: TRBV7-3; d_gene: NA; j_gene: TRBJ2-2; CDR3aa: CASSLLEAGELFF; CDR3nt: TGTGCCAGCAGCTTATTGGAAGCCGGGGAGCTGTTTTTT
abundance: NA; v_gene: TRBV3-1/TRBV3-2; d_gene: NA; j_gene: TRBJ1-1; CDR3aa: CASSGPGPEAFF; CDR3nt: TGTGCCAGCAGCGGCCCGGGACCCGAGGCTTTCTTT
abundance: NA; v_gene: TRBV30; d_gene: NA; j_gene: TRBJ1-1; CDR3aa: CAWSVVGVNTEAFF; CDR3nt: TGTGCCTGGAGTGTGGTAGGGGTGAACACTGAAGCTTTCTTT
abundance: NA; v_gene: TRBV2; d_gene: NA; j_gene: TRBJ2-7; CDR3aa: CASKGGFHEQYF; CDR3nt: TGTGCCAGCAAGGGGGGATTCCACGAGCAGTACTTC
abundance: NA; v_gene: TRBV30; d_gene: NA; j_gene: TRBJ1-1; CDR3aa: CAWTPKGGYTEAFF; CDR3nt: TGTGCCTGGACCCCCAAAGGGGGGTACACTGAAGCTTTCTTT